Listed below are T cell receptor beta chains from one sample, sequenced in a study of control samples from healthy donors and cancer patients. Clones were read by immunoSEQ multiplex PCR, and TCRdb kept only the in-frame ones, dropping some. This table has some 37,000 clones, more than 85% appearing once. The sample comprised blood. These receptors were collected from a woman between 45 and 60 years old in good health. The CDR3 runs from the conserved cysteine through the conserved F or W.

>TRBJ1-1|TRBV28
CASSLWVTGYRTPNTEAFF
>TRBJ2-3|TRBV7-2
CASSAASGGATDTQYF
>TRBJ2-5|TRBV5-6
CASSLLGPEETQYF
>TRBJ2-1|TRBV3-1/TRBV3-2
CASSQLAGGHNNEQFF
>TRBJ2-3|TRBV11-2
CASSPRDSYTDTQYF
>TRBJ1-4|TRBV7-8
CASSLNYREYEKLFF
>TRBJ2-1|TRBV7-2
CASSLAPAGSGEQFF
>TRBJ1-4|TRBV7-9
CASSLRGDRQGEKLFF
>TRBJ2-1|TRBV7-6
CASSLVPPTGSYNEQFF
>TRBJ1-5|TRBV19
CASRPDGSNQPQHF
>TRBJ2-7|TRBV6-2/TRBV6-3
CASSHQGLSYEQYF
>TRBJ1-2|TRBV7-9
CASSLTGNANYGYTF
>TRBJ1-5|TRBV19
CASSLWGTDQPQHF
>TRBJ1-5|TRBV3-1/TRBV3-2
CASSQGPGGRRVNQPQHF
>TRBJ2-7|TRBV5-6
CASSRDRSSYEQYF
>TRBJ2-7|TRBV4-3
CASSVGQGRYEQYF
>TRBJ1-4|TRBV14
CASSQEGTDLEKLFF
>TRBJ1-5|TRBV28
CASSDRSNQPQHF
>TRBJ1-1|TRBV12-5
CASGLVQVNTEAFF
>TRBJ2-2|TRBV30
CAWSAGGGSGELFF
>TRBJ1-1|TRBV7-9
CASSAKDRINTEAFF
>TRBJ2-3|TRBV6-2/TRBV6-3
CASSYSRGRTTDTQYF
>TRBJ1-1|TRBV24-1
CATSDAHRAEAFF
>TRBJ1-1|TRBV10-3
CAISETGEKNTEAFF
>TRBJ1-1|TRBV28
CASRQNRGKAFF
>TRBJ1-3|TRBV4-1
CASRKTGNSGNTIYF
>TRBJ1-4|TRBV2
CASSGPPEKLFF
>TRBJ1-6|TRBV7-2
CASSRTPLDNSPLHF
>TRBJ2-1|TRBV5-6
CASSFGPGGSYNEQFF